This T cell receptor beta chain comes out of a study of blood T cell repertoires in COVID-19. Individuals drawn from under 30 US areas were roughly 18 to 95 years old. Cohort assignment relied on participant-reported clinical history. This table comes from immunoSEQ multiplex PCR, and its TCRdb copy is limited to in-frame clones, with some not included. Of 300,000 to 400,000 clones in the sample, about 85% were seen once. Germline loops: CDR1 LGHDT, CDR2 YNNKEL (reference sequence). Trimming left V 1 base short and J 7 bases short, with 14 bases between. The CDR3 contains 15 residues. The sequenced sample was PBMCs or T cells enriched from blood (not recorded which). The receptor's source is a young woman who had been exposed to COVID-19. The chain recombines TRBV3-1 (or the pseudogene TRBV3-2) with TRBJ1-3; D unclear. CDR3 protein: CASSQGRGPANTIYF. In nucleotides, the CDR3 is TGTGCCAGCAGCCAAGGTCGCGGTCCAGCGAACACCATATATTTT.